This TCR beta chain is drawn from a study of OX40 agonist ivuxolimab in advanced cancers. Study-wide context: Under the entry rules, prior anti-PD-1, anti-PD-L1 or anti-CTLA-4 therapy was allowed, and roughly 41% had some.

Study-level results: Clonal expansion by week 6 occurred in CD4+ and CD8+ blood T cells (at 0.1 to 3.0 mg/kg).

Profiled with immunoSEQ multiplex PCR; TCRdb holds only in-frame clones, not every one. The sample yields several thousand clones, roughly 70% seen once. About this clone itself: The antigen is undetermined.

V gave up 4 bases and J gave up 0 bases, with 16 bases separating them. The CDR3 has 16 residues. Germline V CDR1 and CDR2: MGHRA, YSYEKL. The material was CD4+ or CD8+ T cells sorted from blood, obtained in a trial of the OX40 agonist ivuxolimab. The source is an adult with an advanced solid tumor such as melanoma, head and neck, liver or kidney cancer. The chain carries TRBV4-1 and TRBJ2-7; either TRBD1 or TRBD2 may supply D (5 bases each). The DNA of the CDR3 is TGCGCCAGCAGCCCCCGGGGCCTCTCCAGCTCCTACGAGCAGTACTTC. It specifies CASSPRGLSSSYEQYF.